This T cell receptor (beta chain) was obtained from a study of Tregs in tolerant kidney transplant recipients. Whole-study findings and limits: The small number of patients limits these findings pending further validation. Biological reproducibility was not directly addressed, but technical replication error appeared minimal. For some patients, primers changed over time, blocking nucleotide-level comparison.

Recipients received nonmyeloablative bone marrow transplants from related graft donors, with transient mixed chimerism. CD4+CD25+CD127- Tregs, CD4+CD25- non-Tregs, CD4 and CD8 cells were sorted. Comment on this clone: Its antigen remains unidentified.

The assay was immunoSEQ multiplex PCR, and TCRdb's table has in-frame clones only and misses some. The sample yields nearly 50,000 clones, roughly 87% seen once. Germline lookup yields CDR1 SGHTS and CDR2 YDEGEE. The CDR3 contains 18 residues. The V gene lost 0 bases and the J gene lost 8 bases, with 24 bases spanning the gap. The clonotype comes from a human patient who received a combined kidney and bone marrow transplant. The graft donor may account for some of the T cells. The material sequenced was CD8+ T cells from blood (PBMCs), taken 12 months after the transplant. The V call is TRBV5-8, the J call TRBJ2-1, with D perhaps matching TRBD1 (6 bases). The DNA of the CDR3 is TGTGCCAGCAGCTTGGGCGTGTTGGGCAGGGGCTTTTTGGATGAGCAGTTCTTC. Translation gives CASSLGVLGRGFLDEQFF. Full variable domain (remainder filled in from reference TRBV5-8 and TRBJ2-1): EAGVTQSPTHLIKTRGQQATLRCSPISGHTSVYWYQQALGLGLQFLLWYDEGEERNRGNFPPRFSGRQFPNYSSELNVNALELEDSALYLCASSLGVLGRGFLDEQFFGPGTRLTVL.